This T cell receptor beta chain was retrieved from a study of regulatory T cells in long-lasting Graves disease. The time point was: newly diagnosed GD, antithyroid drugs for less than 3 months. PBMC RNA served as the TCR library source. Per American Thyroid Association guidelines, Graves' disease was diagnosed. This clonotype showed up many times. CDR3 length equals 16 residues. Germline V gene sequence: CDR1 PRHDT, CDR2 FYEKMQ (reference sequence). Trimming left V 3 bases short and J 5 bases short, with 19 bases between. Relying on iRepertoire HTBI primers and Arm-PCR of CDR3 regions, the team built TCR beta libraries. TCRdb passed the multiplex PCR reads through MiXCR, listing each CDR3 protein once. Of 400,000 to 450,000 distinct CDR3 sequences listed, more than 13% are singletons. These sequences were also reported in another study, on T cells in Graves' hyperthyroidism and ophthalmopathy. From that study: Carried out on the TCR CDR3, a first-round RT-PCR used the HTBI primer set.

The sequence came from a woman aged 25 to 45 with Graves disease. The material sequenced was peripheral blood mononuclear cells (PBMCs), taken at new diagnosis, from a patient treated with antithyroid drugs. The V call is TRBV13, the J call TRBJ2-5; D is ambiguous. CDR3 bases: TGTGCCAGCAGCTTTCCCACACTTCAAGGTCCGGAGACCCAGTACTTC. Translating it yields CASSFPTLQGPETQYF.